The T cell receptor (beta chain) described here comes from a study of control samples from healthy donors and cancer patients. The assay was immunoSEQ multiplex PCR, and TCRdb's table has in-frame clones only and misses some. The sample includes over 150,000 clones, 85% to 95% of them seen just once. The source is a man between 18 and 35 years old in good health. Material: blood.

CDR3 DNA: TGTGCCAGTAAGGCGGGGGGTCTGAACACCGGGGAGCTGTTTTTT. Translation gives CASKAGGLNTGELFF. This rearrangement joins TRBV19 to TRBJ2-2; 8 bases agree with TRBD2. This CDR3 region has 15 residues. V gave up 7 bases and J gave up 1 base; unmatched junction bases: 5. Germline V gene data show CDR1 as LNHDA and CDR2 as SQIVND (reference sequence).